Below, 18 T cell receptor beta chains from the same sample are listed, as sequenced in a study of blood T cell repertoires in COVID-19. Method: immunoSEQ multiplex PCR; TCRdb's copy keeps in-frame clones and lacks some. The sample holds under 250,000 clones, 86% seen once. What was sequenced was PBMCs or T cells enriched from blood (not recorded which). The source of these receptors is a man in his forties who had recovered from COVID-19.

V and J are TRBV9 and TRBJ2-7; D may be TRBD1 (5 bases). Trimming took 0 bases from V and 1 from J, leaving 8 bases between them. The CDR3 spans 14 residues. Germline V gives CDR1 SGDLS, CDR2 YYNGEE. The CDR3 nucleotides are TGTGCCAGCAGCGTAGCCGCAGGGTCCTACGAGCAGTACTTC. Amino acids: CASSVAAGSYEQYF.

The chain joins TRBV4-1 to TRBJ1-2, with 7 bases matching TRBD1. CDR1 and CDR2 from the germline V gene are MGHRA and YSYEKL. V shed 1 base, J shed 7 bases, and the junction held 6 bases outside the gene matches. The length of the CDR3 is 14 residues. DNA of the CDR3: TGCGCCAGCAGCCAAGGTACAGGGGATGGTGGCTACACCTTC. Translating it yields CASSQGTGDGGYTF.

The chain recombines TRBV4-1 with TRBJ2-3; TRBD2 agrees at 10 bases. The CDR3 loop spans 17 amino acids. Germline V gene lookup returns CDR1 MGHRA and CDR2 YSYEKL. The junction had 13 bases not matched to a gene; V was cut back by 4 bases and J by 6 bases. The CDR3 region is CASSLTSGRESGDTQYF. The CDR3 DNA reads TGCGCCAGCAGCCTGACTAGCGGGCGGGAATCCGGGGATACGCAGTATTTT.

The chain employs TRBV20-1 and TRBJ1-5; 7 bases line up with TRBD1. Germline trimming cut 3 bases from V and 5 bases from J; bases unmatched to any gene: 4. Per germline, CDR1 DFQATT and CDR2 SNEGSKA (reference sequence). The CDR3 totals 13 residues. The CDR3 loop reads CSASWQGDQPQHF. As DNA, the CDR3 is TGCAGTGCTAGTTGGCAGGGGGATCAGCCCCAGCATTTT.

This chain links TRBV12-5 with TRBJ2-3, with 8 bases aligning to TRBD1. The CDR3 covers 16 residues. After removal of 6 bases from V and 1 base from J, the junction contained 9 bases not matched to a gene. Per germline, CDR1 LGHNT and CDR2 FRNRAP. The CDR3 DNA sequence: TGTGCTAGTGGCCAAATCAGGGGGCAGGGCACAGATACGCAGTATTTT. Translation: CASGQIRGQGTDTQYF.

The rearrangement links TRBV9 to TRBJ1-5; weak D call: TRBD1 (6 bases). The CDR3 runs to 14 residues. Trimming pared 0 bases from V and 3 bases from J, leaving 7 bases between. From germline, CDR1 is SGDLS and CDR2 YYNGEE. CDR3 loop: CASSVAGVNQPQHF. CDR3 bases: TGTGCCAGCAGCGTAGCAGGGGTCAATCAGCCCCAGCATTTT.

The chain employs TRBV11-2 and TRBJ1-1; 8 bases are shared with TRBD1. The V segment lost 6 bases and the J segment 1 base; nucleotides outside the gene matches: 10. The CDR3 extends over 16 amino acids. Germline CDR1 reads SGHAT; CDR2 reads FQNNGV. As DNA, the CDR3 is TGTGCCAGCAGATCTAACAGGGACAGGCAGAACACTGAAGCTTTCTTT. Translating gives CASRSNRDRQNTEAFF.

A few counts support this clone. The V and J genes are TRBV5-1 and TRBJ2-1; the D gene is possibly TRBD2 (6 bases). Germline V gene data show CDR1 as SGHRS and CDR2 as YFSETQ. The CDR3 covers 15 residues. With 0 bases removed from V and 4 bases from J, the gap between germline ends came to 11 bases. This CDR3 is CASSLGGTGYNEQFF. The CDR3 coding sequence is TGCGCCAGCAGCTTGGGCGGGACCGGATACAATGAGCAGTTCTTC.

The J gene is TRBJ2-7, the V gene TRBV5-4, with D maybe TRBD2 (7 bases). Deletions cut 4 bases from V and 2 bases from J, with 16 bases between. Germline lookup yields CDR1 SGHNT and CDR2 YYREEE (reference sequence). There are 15 residues in the CDR3. CDR3 coding DNA: TGTGCCAGCAGCATAGAAGGGGGGAGGGCCTACGAGCAGTACTTC. This translates into CASSIEGGRAYEQYF.

The chain joins TRBV12-3 or TRBV12-4 to TRBJ2-3; D unclear. The CDR3 has 11 residues. Between the trimmed V and J ends, which lost 5 bases and 4 bases, there was a span of 4 bases. The CDR3 DNA sequence: TGTGCCAGCAGTAAGCCAGATACGCAGTATTTT. Its protein is CASSKPDTQYF.

The V call is TRBV11-3, the J call TRBJ2-1, with a possible D match to TRBD1 (5 bases). In germline, CDR1 is SGHNT, CDR2 YENEEA. V lost 3 bases and J 9 bases, leaving 18 bases between the germline ends. CDR3 length equals 15 residues. The DNA for the CDR3 is TGTGCCAGCAGCTTGGGGCAGGGTAAAAGGGCTGAGCAGTTCTTC. Protein sequence: CASSLGQGKRAEQFF.

The chain recombines TRBV3-1 (or the pseudogene TRBV3-2) with TRBJ1-6, with TRBD1 matching over 8 bases. Per germline, CDR1 LGHDT and CDR2 YNNKEL (reference sequence). The ends lost 1 base at V and 8 bases at J; junction bases unmatched: 7. The CDR3 is 16 residues long. CDR3 in DNA: TGTGCCAGCAGCCAAGCAGACAGGGGATACGATTCACCCCTCCACTTT. Protein sequence: CASSQADRGYDSPLHF.

The gene calls are TRBV2 and TRBJ1-5; D is unresolved. The CDR3 loop spans 13 amino acids. Trimming pared 6 bases from V and 4 bases from J, leaving 10 bases between. The germline gives CDR1 SNHLY, CDR2 FYNNEI. For the CDR3, the DNA is TGTGCCAGCAGGAGGGTAGATAATCAGCCCCAGCATTTT. Protein sequence: CASRRVDNQPQHF.

This clone was seen only a few times. V and J are TRBV6-5 and TRBJ1-2; D gene ambiguous. Trimming removed 0 bases from V and 3 bases from J, with 8 bases in between. The CDR3 covers 14 residues. The germline V gene encodes CDR1 MNHEY and CDR2 SVGAGI. The CDR3 spells CASSYSRQYYGYTF. CDR3 sequence (DNA): TGTGCCAGCAGTTACTCGAGGCAATACTATGGCTACACCTTC.

V usage is TRBV4-1 and J usage is TRBJ1-2; 7 nucleotides agree with TRBD1. This CDR3 contains 18 residues. V lost 0 bases to trimming and J lost 2 bases; unmatched junction nucleotides: 12. Germline CDR1 and CDR2: MGHRA and YSYEKL. The CDR3 DNA reads TGCGCCAGCAGCCAAGATTCCCGCGCGGGACAGCGCAACTATGGCTACACCTTC. Encoded protein: CASSQDSRAGQRNYGYTF.

V is TRBV2 and J is TRBJ2-5; 7 bases agree with TRBD2. Losses at the gene ends were 5 bases for V and 1 base for J; bases not matched to a gene: 7. The CDR3 runs 15 residues. The germline V gene encodes CDR1 SNHLY and CDR2 FYNNEI. CDR3 in DNA: TGTGCCAGCAGTATCAGCGGGGAGAGCCAAGAGACCCAGTACTTC. Protein: CASSISGESQETQYF.

About this clone itself: Other nucleotide sequences from this sample produce the same CDR3. V and J are TRBV5-1 and TRBJ1-5; 9 bases fit TRBD1. CDR3 length: 14 residues. V lost 4 bases, J lost 7 bases, and 6 bases stayed unmatched. CDR1 SGHRS and CDR2 YFSETQ come from the germline V gene. For the CDR3, the DNA is TGCGCCAGCAGCACGGGACAGGGAAGCCAGCCCCAGCATTTT. Translating gives CASSTGQGSQPQHF.

CDR3 bases: TGTGCCAGCAGCTCCTCCTGGACAGGGACACCCCTCCACTTT. Translated: CASSSSWTGTPLHF. The chain is built from TRBV7-9 and TRBJ1-6; 8 bases map to TRBD1. This CDR3 is 14 amino acids long. Germline assignment: CDR1 SEHNR and CDR2 FQNEAQ (reference sequence). V lost 4 bases to trimming and J lost 11 bases; unmatched junction nucleotides: 7. The full variable domain, with the rest looked up from reference TRBV7-9 and TRBJ1-6, is DTGVSQNPRHKITKRGQNVTFRCDPISEHNRLYWYRQTLGQGPEFLTYFQNEAQLEKSRLLSDRFSAERPKGSFSTLEIQRTEQGDSAMYLCASSSSWTGTPLHFGNGTRLTVT.